This T cell receptor beta chain stems from a study of Ad26.COV2.S vaccination and SARS-CoV-2 variants. The assay was immunoSEQ multiplex PCR, and TCRdb's table has in-frame clones only and misses some. This repertoire shows about 440,000 clones, 87% found once; its top ten account for around 13%. Specified treatment: roughly 19 received Ad26.COV2.S at low or high dose, single or two shots; several received placebo; per-sample allocation not given. Day 63 following the first vaccine or placebo injection was when the samples were taken. Ad26.COV2.S expressed prefusion-stabilized spike from the original Wuhan strain. The clonotype originates from a person aged 18 to 59 who received the Ad26.COV2.S COVID-19 vaccine or a placebo. Specimen: peripheral blood, collected in a trial of Ad26.COV2.S vaccine versus placebo.

In DNA, the CDR3 is TGTGCCAGTAGTCCAATTTTGACCGGGGAGCTGTTTTTT. Translating it yields CASSPILTGELFF. The chain links TRBV19 to TRBJ2-2; D is unresolved. The germline V gene encodes CDR1 LNHDA and CDR2 SQIVND (reference sequence). The V end was cut by 5 bases, the J end by 5 bases, with 9 bases between. This CDR3 has 13 residues.